This T cell receptor (beta chain) is from a study of OX40 agonist ivuxolimab in advanced cancers. Study in general: Patients' therapy was ivuxolimab, an antibody that acts as an agonist of OX40 (CD134).

Study-level results: Doses of 0.1 to 3.0 mg/kg were accompanied by clonal expansion of CD4+ and CD8+ blood T cells by week 6.

Germline V gene lookup returns CDR1 MDHEN and CDR2 SYDVKM. This CDR3 region has 18 residues. The V end was cut by 4 bases, the J end by 4 bases, with 23 bases between. A note on this clone: Its antigen is as yet unknown.

Sequenced by immunoSEQ multiplex PCR; TCRdb stores in-frame clones only, minus some. The table includes 10,000 to 15,000 clones, about 81% detected once. This clonotype originated in an adult with an advanced solid tumor such as melanoma, head and neck, liver or kidney cancer. The sample was CD4+ or CD8+ T cells sorted from blood, taken in a trial of the OX40 agonist ivuxolimab. The chain joins TRBV28 to TRBJ2-1; weak D call: TRBD2 (6 bases). The CDR3 is CASSSGPRGGRRYNEQFF. In DNA, the CDR3 is TGTGCCAGCAGTTCAGGCCCCCGTGGGGGGAGGAGATACAATGAGCAGTTCTTC.